The clone carrying this T cell receptor (beta chain) was counted between two and nine times. Its target is not known. The time point was: patch test 1, 2 weeks after DPC sensitization. Treatment reported: therapeutic diphenylcyclopropenone sensitization with weekly scalp DPC. These data are taken from a study of human T cells and chemical hapten exposure. Broader study findings: Sensitizing with DPC caused no change in TCRs above 1 in 1000 frequency. Controls had significantly fewer large CDR3 similarity clusters than were formed by expanded TCRs.

The V and J ends lost 3 bases and 4 bases, in that order; junction bases with no gene match: 5. In germline, CDR1 is SGHTA, CDR2 FQGNSA. The CDR3 totals 15 residues. TCRdb fed the RACE reads into MiXCR, producing one record per CDR3 protein. The sample contains roughly 360,000 distinct CDR3 sequences, more than 4.5% of which appear only once. This sequence originates from a woman aged 45 to 65 with alopecia areata. Some clones in this sample may be carry-over from other donors' samples. Sequencing was performed on whole blood, taken in connection with sensitization to the hapten diphenylcyclopropenone (DPC). V gene TRBV7-2 combines with J gene TRBJ1-5, with 8 nucleotides matching TRBD1. The chain's CDR3 is CASSLDQGANQPQHF. CDR3 DNA sequence: TGTGCCAGCAGCTTGGACCAGGGGGCTAATCAGCCCCAGCATTTT.